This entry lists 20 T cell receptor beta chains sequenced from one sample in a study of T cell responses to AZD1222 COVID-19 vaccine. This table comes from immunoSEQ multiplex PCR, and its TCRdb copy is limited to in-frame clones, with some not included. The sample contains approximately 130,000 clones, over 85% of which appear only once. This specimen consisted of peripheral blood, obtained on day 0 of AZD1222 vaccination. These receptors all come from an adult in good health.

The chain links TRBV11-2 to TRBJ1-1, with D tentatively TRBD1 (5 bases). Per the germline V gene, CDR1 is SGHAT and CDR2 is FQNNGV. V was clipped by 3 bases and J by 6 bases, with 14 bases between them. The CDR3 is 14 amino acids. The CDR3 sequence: CASSFRGKGAEAFF. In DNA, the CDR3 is TGTGCCAGCAGCTTTCGGGGGAAAGGCGCTGAAGCTTTCTTT.

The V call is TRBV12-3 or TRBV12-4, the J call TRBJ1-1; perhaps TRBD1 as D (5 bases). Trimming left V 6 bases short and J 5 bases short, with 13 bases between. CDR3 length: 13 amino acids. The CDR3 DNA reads TGTGCCAGCAGGCTAGGGACCCGAACTGAAGCTTTCTTT. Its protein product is CASRLGTRTEAFF.

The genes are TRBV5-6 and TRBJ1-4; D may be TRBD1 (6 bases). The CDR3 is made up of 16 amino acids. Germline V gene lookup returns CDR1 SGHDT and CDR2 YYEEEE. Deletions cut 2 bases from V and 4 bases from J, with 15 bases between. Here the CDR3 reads CASSFTGIYGNEKLFF. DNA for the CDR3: TGTGCCAGCAGCTTTACAGGGATCTACGGTAATGAAAAACTGTTTTTT.

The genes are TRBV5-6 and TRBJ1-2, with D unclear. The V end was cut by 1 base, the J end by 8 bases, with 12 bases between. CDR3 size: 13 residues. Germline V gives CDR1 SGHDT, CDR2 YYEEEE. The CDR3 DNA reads TGTGCCAGCAGCTTGTTCAGACGGGAAGGCTACACCTTC. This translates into CASSLFRREGYTF.

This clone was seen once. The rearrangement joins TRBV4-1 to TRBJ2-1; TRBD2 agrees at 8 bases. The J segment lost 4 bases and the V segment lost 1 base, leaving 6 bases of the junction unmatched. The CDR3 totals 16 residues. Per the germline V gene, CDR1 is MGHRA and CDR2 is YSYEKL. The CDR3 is CASSQGRGGRYNEQFF. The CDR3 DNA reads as TGCGCCAGCAGCCAAGGACGGGGGGGCCGGTACAATGAGCAGTTCTTC.

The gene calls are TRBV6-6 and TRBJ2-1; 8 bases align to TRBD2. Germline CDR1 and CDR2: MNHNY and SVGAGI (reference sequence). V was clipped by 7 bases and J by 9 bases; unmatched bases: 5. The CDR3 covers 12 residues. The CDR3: CASTRSGGEQFF. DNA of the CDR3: TGTGCCAGCACCAGAAGCGGGGGTGAGCAGTTCTTC.

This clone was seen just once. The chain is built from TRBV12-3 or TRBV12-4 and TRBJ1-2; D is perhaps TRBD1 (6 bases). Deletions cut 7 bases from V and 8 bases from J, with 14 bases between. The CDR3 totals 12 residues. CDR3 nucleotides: TGTGCCAGCACCTCGTACAGGGACGGCTACACCTTC. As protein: CASTSYRDGYTF.

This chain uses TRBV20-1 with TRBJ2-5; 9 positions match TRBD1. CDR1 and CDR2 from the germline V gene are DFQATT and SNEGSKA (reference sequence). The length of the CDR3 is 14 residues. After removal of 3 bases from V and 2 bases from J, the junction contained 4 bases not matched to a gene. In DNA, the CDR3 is TGCAGTGCTAGTTTCGACAGGGGGCAAGAGACCCAGTACTTC. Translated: CSASFDRGQETQYF.

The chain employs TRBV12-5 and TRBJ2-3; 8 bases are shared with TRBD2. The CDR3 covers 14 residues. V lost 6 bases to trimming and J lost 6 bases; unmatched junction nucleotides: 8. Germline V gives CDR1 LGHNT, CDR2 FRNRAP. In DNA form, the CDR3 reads TGTGCTAGTGGCCCCGGGGGGGCCCGGGATACGCAGTATTTT. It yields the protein CASGPGGARDTQYF.

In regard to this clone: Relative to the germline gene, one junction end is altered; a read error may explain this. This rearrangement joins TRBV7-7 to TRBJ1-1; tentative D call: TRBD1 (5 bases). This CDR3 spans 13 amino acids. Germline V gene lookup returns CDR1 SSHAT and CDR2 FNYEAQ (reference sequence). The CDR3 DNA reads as TGTGCTAGCAGCTTACAGGAGAACACTGAAGCTTTCTTT. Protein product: CASSLQENTEAFF.

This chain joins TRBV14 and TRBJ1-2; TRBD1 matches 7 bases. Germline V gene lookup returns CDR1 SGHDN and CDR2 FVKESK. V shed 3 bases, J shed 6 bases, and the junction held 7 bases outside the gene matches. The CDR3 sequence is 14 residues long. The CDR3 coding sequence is TGTGCCAGCAGCCAGGGACAGCATAAGAATGGCTACACCTTC. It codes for CASSQGQHKNGYTF.

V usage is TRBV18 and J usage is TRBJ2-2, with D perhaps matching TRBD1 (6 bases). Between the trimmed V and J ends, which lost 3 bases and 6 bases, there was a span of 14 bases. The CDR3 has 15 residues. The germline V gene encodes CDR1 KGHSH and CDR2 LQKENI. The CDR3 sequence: CASSPRQDVAGELFF. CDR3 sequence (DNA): TGTGCCAGCTCACCTCGACAGGACGTCGCCGGGGAGCTGTTTTTT.

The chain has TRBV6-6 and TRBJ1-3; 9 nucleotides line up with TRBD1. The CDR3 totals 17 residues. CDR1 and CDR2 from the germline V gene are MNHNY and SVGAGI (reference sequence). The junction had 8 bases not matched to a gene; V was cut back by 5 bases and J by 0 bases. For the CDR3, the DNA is TGTGCCAGCAGTCCGGGACAGGGCTCTAGCTCTGGAAACACCATATATTTT. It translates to CASSPGQGSSSGNTIYF.

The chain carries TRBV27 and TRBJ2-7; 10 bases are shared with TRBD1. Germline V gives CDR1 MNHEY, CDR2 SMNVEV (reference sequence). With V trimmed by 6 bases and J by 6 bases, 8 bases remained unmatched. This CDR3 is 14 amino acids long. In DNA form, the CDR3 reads TGTGCCAGCAGCACCGGGACAGGGGATGGCGAGCAGTACTTC. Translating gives CASSTGTGDGEQYF.

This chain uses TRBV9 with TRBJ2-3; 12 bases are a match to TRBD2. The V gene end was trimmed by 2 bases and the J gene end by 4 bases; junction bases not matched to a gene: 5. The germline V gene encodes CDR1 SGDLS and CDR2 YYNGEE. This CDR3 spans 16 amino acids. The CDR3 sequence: CASSVSSGGASDTQYF. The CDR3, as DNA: TGTGCCAGCAGCGTTTCTAGCGGGGGGGCCTCAGATACGCAGTATTTT.

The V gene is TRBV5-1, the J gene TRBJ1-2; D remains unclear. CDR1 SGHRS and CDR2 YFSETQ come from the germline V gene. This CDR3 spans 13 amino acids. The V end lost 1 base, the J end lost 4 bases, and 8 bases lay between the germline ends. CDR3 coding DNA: TGCGCCAGCAGCTTGTCGGACCCCTATGGCTACACCTTC. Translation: CASSLSDPYGYTF.

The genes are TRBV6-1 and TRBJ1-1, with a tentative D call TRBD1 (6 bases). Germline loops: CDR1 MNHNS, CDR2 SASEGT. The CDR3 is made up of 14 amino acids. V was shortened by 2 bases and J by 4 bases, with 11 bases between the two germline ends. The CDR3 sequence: CASSENRGATEAFF. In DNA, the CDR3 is TGTGCCAGCAGTGAAAATCGGGGGGCCACTGAAGCTTTCTTT.

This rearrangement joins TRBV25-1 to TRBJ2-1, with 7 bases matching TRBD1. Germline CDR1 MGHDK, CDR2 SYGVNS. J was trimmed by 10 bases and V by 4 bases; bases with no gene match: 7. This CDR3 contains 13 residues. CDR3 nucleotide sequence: TGTGCCAGCAGTGTAACAGGGGTTCACGAGCAGTTCTTC. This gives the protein CASSVTGVHEQFF.

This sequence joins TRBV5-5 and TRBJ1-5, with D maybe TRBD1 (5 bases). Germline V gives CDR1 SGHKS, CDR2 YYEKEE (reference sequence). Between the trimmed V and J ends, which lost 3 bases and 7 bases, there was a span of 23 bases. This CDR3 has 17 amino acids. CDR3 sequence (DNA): TGTGCCAGCAGCTCGGCCCTCAGCCGGGACCTCAGGCAGCCCCAGCATTTT. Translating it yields CASSSALSRDLRQPQHF.

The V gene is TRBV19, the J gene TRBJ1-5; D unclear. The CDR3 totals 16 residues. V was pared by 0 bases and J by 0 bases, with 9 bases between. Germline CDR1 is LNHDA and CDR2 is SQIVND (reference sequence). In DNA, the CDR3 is TGTGCCAGTAGTATAGATCAGCGGTATAGCAATCAGCCCCAGCATTTT. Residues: CASSIDQRYSNQPQHF.